The entry below describes one T cell receptor beta chain. The antigen is unknown. PCR involved 60 Vbeta and 13 Jbeta primers. Sequencing was performed with immunoSEQ multiplex PCR; in TCRdb, only in-frame clones are kept and a portion is missing. This sample has approximately 120,000 clones, with about 81% found just once. The CDR3 is made up of 14 amino acids. V lost 4 bases and J lost 0, with 7 bases in between. Germline V gene lookup returns CDR1 LNHDA and CDR2 SQIVND (reference sequence). This sample is drawn from a study of cytomegalovirus exposure and HLA in healthy donors. Study conclusions and caveats: The sole available immune exposure information was CMV serostatus. Most of the TCR beta V segments (in an earlier analysis) were productive either about 87% or about 30% of the time.

This chain links TRBV19 with TRBJ1-3; D is uncertain. This receptor was identified in a woman aged 25 to 45 in good health and CMV-seronegative. What was sequenced was PBMCs. The CDR3 is CASSTLSSGNTIYF. The CDR3 DNA reads as TGTGCCAGTAGTACTCTGAGCTCTGGAAACACCATATATTTT. The variable domain in full, completed from reference TRBV19 and TRBJ1-3, reads DGGITQSPKYLFRKEGQNVTLSCEQNLNHDAMYWYRQDPGQGLRLIYYSQIVNDFQKGDIAEGYSVSREKKESFPLTVTSAQKNPTAFYLCASSTLSSGNTIYFGEGSWLTVV.